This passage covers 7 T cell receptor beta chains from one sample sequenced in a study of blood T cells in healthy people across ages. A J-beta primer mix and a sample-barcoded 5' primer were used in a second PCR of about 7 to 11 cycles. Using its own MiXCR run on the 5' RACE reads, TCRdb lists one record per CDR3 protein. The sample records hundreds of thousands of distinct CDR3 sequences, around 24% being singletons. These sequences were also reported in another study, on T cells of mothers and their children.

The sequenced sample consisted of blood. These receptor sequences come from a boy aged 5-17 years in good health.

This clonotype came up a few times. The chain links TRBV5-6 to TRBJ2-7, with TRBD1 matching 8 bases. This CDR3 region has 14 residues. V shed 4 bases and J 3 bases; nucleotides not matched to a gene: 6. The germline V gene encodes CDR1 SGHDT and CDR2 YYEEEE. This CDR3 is CASSRTGILYEQYF. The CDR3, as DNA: TGTGCCAGCAGCAGGACAGGGATCCTCTACGAGCAGTACTTC.

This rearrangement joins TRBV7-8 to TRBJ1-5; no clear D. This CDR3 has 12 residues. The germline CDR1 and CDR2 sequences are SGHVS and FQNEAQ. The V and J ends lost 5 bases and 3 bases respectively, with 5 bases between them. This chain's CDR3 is CASSVLNQPQHF. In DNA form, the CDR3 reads TGTGCCAGCAGCGTCCTCAATCAGCCCCAGCATTTT.

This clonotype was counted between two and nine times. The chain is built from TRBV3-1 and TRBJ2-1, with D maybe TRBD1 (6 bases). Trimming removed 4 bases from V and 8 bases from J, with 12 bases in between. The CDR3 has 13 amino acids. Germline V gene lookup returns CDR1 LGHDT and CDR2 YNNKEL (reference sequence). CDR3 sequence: CASSPGSGDEQFF. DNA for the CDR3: TGTGCCAGCAGCCCCGGATCAGGGGATGAGCAGTTCTTC.

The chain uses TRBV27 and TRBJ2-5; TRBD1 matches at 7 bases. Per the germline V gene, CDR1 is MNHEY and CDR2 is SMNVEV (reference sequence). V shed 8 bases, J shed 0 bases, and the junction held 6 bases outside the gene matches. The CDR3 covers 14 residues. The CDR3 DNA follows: TGTGCCAGCGGCCTCAGGGGGTACCAAGAGACCCAGTACTTC. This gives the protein CASGLRGYQETQYF.

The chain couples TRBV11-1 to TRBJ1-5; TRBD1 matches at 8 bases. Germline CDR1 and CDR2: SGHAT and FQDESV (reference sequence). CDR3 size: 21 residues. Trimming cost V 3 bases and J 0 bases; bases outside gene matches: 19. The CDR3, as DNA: TGTGCCAGCAGCTTCGCGCCATACGGACAGGGCTTTCGTTTTAGCAATCAGCCCCAGCATTTT. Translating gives CASSFAPYGQGFRFSNQPQHF.

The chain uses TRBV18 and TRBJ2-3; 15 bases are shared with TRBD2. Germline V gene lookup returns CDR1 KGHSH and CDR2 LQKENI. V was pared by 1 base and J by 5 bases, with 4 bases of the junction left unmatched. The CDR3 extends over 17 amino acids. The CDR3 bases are TGTGCCAGCTCACCACGGACTAGCGGGAGGGCCAGAGATACGCAGTATTTT. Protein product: CASSPRTSGRARDTQYF.

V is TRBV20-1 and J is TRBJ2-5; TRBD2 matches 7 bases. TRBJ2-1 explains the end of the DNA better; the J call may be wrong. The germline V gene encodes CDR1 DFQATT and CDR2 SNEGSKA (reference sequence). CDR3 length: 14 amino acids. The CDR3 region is CSAMSGGRAGEQFF. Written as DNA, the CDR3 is TGCAGTGCTATGAGCGGCGGGAGAGCGGGTGAGCAGTTCTTC.